This T cell receptor beta chain was sequenced during a study of blood T cell repertoires in COVID-19. The CDR3 runs to 14 residues. CDR1 is SEHNR, CDR2 FQNEAQ, per germline (reference sequence). V lost 7 bases and J 1 base, leaving 10 bases between the germline ends. Repertoires were generated with immunoSEQ multiplex PCR, while TCRdb's copy carries only in-frame clones and drops some. Of 14,000 to 15,000 clones in the sample, about 86% are singletons; the top ten hold 15% to 20%. The receptor's source is a human donor in a cohort sampled during active COVID-19. The V call is TRBV7-9, the J call TRBJ2-2; a possible D gene is TRBD1 (6 bases). The sequenced sample consisted of peripheral blood. The CDR3 sequence is CASTVGGNTGELFF. CDR3 coding DNA: TGTGCCAGCACCGTAGGGGGGAACACCGGGGAGCTGTTTTTT.